This T cell receptor beta chain was sequenced for a study of T cells expressing NK-cell markers. Reanalyzing the 5' RACE reads, TCRdb keeps one entry per CDR3 protein, without DNA. This table lists 500,000 to 700,000 distinct CDR3 sequences. Germline CDR1 and CDR2: SGHRS and YFSETQ. CDR3 size: 16 residues. Sequencing was done on a sample of blood T cells: a sorted CD56 or NKG2C T cell subset, CD4+ or CD8+ T cells, or bulk PBMC T cells (not recorded which). The V call is TRBV5-1, the J call TRBJ2-2; the TCRdb D gene call, TRBD2, has no DNA to confirm it. The sequence was collected from a man aged 18 to 29 in good health. CDR3 loop: CASSPGLAINTGELFF.